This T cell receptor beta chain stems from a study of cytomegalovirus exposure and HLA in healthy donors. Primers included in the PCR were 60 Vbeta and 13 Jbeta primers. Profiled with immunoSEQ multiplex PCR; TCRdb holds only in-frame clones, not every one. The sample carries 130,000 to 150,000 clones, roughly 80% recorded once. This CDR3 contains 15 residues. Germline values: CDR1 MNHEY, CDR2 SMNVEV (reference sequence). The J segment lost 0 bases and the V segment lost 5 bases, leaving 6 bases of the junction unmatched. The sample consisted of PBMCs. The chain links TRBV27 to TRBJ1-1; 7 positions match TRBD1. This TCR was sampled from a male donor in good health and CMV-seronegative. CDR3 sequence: CASSAPGQLNTEAFF. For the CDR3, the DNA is TGTGCCAGCAGTGCCCCGGGACAGTTGAACACTGAAGCTTTCTTT.